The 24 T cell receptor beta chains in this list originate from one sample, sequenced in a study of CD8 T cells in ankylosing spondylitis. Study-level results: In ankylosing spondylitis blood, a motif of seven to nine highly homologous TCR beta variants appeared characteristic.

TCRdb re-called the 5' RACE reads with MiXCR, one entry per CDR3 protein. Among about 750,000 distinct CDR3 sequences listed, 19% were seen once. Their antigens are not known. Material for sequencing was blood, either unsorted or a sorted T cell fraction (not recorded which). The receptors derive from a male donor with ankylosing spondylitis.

The CDR3 coding sequence is TGTGCCAGCAGCCAAGAGGCGGGGGGGCTTGACGGGGAGCTGTTTTTT. This codes for CASSQEAGGLDGELFF. The chain combines TRBV4-2 with TRBJ2-2; 9 nucleotides align to TRBD2. The CDR3 loop spans 16 amino acids. Trimming at V came to 0 bases and at J to 7 bases, leaving 6 bases not matched to a gene. Germline CDR1 LGHNA, CDR2 YNFKEQ.

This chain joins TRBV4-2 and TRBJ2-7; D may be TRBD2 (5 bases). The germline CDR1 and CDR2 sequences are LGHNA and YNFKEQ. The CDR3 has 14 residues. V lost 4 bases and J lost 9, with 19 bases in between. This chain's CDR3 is CASSRADAEGVQYF. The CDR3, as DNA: TGTGCCAGCAGCCGGGCCGACGCCGAGGGTGTGCAGTACTTC.

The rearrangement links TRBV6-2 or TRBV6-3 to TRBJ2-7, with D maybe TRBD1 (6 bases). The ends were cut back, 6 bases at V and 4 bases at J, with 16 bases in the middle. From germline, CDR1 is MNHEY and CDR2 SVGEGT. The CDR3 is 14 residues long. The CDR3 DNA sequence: TGTGCCAGCAGATTCGGACAGCCGACGTACGAGCAGTACTTC. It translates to CASRFGQPTYEQYF.

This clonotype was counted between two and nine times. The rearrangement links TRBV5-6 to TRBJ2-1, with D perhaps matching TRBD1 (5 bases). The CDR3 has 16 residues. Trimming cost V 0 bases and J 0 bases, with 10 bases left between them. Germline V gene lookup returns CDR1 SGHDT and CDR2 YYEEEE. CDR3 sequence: CASSLEGQYSYNEQFF. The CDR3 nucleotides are TGTGCCAGCAGCTTGGAGGGGCAATACTCCTACAATGAGCAGTTCTTC. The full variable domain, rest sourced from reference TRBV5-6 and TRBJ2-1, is DAGVTQSPTHLIKTRGQQVTLRCSPKSGHDTVSWYQQALGQGPQFIFQYYEEEERQRGNFPDRFSGHQFPNYSSELNVNALLLGDSALYLCASSLEGQYSYNEQFFGPGTRLTVL.

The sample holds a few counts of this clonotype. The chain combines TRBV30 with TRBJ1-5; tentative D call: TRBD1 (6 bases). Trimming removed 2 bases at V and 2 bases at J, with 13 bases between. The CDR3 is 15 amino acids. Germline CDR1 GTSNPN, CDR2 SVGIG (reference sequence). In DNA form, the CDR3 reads TGTGCCTGGAGTATGAGGGGGGCCGGCAATCAGCCCCAGCATTTT. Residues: CAWSMRGAGNQPQHF.

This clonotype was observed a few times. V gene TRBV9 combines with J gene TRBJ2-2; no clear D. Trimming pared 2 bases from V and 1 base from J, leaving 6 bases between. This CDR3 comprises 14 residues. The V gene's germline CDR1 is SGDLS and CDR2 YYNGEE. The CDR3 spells CASSVWGNTGELFF. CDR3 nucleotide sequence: TGTGCCAGCAGCGTCTGGGGGAACACCGGGGAGCTGTTTTTT.

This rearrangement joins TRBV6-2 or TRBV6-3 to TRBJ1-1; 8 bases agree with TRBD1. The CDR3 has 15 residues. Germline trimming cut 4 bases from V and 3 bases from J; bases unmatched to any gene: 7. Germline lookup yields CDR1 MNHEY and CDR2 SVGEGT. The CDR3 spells CASSSSGRGHTEAFF. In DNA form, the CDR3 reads TGTGCCAGCAGTTCGTCCGGCAGGGGGCACACTGAAGCTTTCTTT.

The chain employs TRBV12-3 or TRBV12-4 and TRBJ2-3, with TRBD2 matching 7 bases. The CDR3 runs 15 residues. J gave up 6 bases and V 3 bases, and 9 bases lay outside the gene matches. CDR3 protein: CASSLSGGSSDTQYF. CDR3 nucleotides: TGTGCCAGCAGTTTGAGTGGCGGGAGTAGCGATACGCAGTATTTT.

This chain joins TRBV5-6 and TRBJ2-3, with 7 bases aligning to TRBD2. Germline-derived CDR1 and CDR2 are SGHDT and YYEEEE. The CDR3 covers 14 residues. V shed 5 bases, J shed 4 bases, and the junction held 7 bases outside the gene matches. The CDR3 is CASSLGGNADTQYF. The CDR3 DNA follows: TGTGCCAGCAGTCTGGGAGGGAATGCAGATACGCAGTATTTT.

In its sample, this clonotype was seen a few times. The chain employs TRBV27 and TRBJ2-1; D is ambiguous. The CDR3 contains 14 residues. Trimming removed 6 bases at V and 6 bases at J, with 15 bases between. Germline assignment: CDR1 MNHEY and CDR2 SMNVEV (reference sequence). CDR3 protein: CASSDSDSLNEQFF. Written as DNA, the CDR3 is TGTGCCAGCAGCGACTCCGACTCCCTCAATGAGCAGTTCTTC.

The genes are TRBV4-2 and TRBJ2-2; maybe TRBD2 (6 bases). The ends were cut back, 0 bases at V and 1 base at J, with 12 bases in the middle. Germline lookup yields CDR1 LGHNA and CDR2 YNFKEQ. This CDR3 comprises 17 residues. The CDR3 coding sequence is TGTGCCAGCAGCCAAGATTCTTGGCGGGGGAACACCGGGGAGCTGTTTTTT. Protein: CASSQDSWRGNTGELFF.

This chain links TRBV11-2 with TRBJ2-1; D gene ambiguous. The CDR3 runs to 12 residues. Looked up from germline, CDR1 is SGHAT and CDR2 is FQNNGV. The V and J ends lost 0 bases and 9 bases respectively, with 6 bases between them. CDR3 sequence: CASSLDLLEQFF. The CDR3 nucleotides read TGTGCCAGCAGCTTAGATTTGCTTGAGCAGTTCTTC.

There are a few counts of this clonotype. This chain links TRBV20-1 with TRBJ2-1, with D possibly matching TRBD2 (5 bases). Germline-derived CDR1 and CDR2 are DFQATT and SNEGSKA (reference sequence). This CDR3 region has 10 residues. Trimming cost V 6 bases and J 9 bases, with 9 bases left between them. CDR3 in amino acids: CSAEGGEQFF. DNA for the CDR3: TGCAGTGCCGAGGGTGGTGAGCAGTTCTTC.

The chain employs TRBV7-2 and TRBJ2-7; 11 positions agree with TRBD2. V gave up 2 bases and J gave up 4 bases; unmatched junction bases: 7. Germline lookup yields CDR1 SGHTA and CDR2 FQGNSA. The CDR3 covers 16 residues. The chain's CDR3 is CASSLFLAGGGYEQYF. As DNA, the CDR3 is TGTGCCAGCAGCTTATTTCTAGCGGGAGGCGGGTACGAGCAGTACTTC.

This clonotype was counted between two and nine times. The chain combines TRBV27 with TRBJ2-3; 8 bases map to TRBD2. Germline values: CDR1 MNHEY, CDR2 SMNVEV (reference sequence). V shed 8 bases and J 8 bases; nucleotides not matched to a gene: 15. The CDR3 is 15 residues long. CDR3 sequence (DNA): TGTGCCAGCGGCCCTTTGGGCGGGGGGACCCGTACGCAGTATTTT. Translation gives CASGPLGGGTRTQYF.

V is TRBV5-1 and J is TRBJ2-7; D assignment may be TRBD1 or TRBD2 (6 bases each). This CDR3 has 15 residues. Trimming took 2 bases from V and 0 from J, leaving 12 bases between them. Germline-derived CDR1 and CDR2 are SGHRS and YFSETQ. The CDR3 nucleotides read TGCGCCAGCAGCTTTGGCGGGACATACTCCTACGAGCAGTACTTC. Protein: CASSFGGTYSYEQYF.

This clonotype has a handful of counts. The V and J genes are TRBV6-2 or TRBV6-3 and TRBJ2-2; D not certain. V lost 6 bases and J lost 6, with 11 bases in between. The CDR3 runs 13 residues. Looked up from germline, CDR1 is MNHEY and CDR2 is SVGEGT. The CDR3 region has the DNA TGTGCCAGCAGATACGGGCACTCCGGGGAGCTGTTTTTT. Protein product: CASRYGHSGELFF.

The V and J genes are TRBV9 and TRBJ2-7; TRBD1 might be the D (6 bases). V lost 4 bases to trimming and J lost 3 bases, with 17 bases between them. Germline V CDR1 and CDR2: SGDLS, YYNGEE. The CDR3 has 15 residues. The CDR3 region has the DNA TGTGCCAGCAGCCCCTCTACAGGGCCACACTACGAGCAGTACTTC. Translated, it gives CASSPSTGPHYEQYF.

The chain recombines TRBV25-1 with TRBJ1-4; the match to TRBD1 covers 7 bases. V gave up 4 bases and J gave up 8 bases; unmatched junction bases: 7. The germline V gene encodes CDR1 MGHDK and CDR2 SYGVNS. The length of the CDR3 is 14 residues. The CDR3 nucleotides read TGTGCCAGCAGTGGTACAGGGGCCGGGGAAAAACTGTTTTTT. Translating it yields CASSGTGAGEKLFF.

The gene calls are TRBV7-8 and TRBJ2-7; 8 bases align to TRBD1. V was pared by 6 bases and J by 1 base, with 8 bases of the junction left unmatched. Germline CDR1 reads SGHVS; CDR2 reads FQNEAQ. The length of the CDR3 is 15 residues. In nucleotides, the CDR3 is TGTGCCAGCAGACTCGGACAGGGTCCTTCCTACGAGCAGTACTTC. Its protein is CASRLGQGPSYEQYF.

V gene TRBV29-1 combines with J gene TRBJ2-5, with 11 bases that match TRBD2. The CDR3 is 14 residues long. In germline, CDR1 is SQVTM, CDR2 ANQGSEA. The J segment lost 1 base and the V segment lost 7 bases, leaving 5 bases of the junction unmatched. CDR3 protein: CSARGLAAQETQYF. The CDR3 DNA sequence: TGCAGCGCCCGGGGACTAGCGGCCCAAGAGACCCAGTACTTC. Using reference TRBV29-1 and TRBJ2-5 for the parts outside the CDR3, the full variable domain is SAVISQKPSRDICQRGTSLTIQCQVDSQVTMMFWYRQQPGQSLTLIATANQGSEATYESGFVIDKFPISRPNLTFSTLTVSNMSPEDSSIYLCSARGLAAQETQYFGPGTRLLVL.

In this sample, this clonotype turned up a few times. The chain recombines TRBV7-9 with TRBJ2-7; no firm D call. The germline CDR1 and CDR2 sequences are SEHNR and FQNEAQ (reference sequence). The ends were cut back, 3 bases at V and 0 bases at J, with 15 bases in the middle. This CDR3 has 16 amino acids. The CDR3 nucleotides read TGTGCCAGCAGCTTGCCCCCAACAGCCCTCTCCTACGAGCAGTACTTC. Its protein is CASSLPPTALSYEQYF.

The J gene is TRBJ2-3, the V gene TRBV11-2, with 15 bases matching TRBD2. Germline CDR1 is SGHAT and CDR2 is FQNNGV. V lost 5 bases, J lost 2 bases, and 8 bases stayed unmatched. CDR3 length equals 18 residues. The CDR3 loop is CASSPRTSGGENTDTQYF. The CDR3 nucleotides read TGTGCCAGCAGCCCACGGACTAGCGGGGGGGAAAACACAGATACGCAGTATTTT.

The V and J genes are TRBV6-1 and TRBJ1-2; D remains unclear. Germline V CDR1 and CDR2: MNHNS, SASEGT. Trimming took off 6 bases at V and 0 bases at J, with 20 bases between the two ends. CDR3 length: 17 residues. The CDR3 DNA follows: TGTGCCAGCAGCCCTAATTGGGTCAGTGACGCTAACTATGGCTACACCTTC. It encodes CASSPNWVSDANYGYTF.